This passage covers 11 T cell receptor beta chains from one sample sequenced in a study of CD8+ T cells in alopecia areata. Reverse transcription of extracted RNA yielded cDNA, which provided the sequencing template. The protocol was immunoSEQ multiplex PCR, while the TCRdb copy is restricted to in-frame clones and leaves out a portion. The sample lists a few hundred thousand clones, about 57% occurring once. Treatment of the sample: oral pan-JAK inhibitor, 5-10 mg twice daily. This sample comprised CD4+ T cells sorted from blood, obtained at week 4, from a patient treated with tofacitinib. Every receptor here comes from a human donor with alopecia areata.

CDR3 sequence (DNA): TGTGCCAGCTCATCCGGGACAGCAATGAACACTGAAGCTTTCTTT. It translates to CASSSGTAMNTEAFF. The V and J genes are TRBV18 and TRBJ1-1; 7 bases map to TRBD1. The CDR3 has 15 amino acids. CDR1 is KGHSH, CDR2 LQKENI, per germline. Losses at the gene ends were 5 bases for V and 0 bases for J; bases not matched to a gene: 6.

V usage is TRBV27 and J usage is TRBJ1-2; a weak D match, TRBD1 (6 bases). This CDR3 comprises 12 residues. The germline V and J ends were trimmed by 4 bases and 7 bases, with 10 bases remaining between them. In germline, CDR1 is MNHEY, CDR2 SMNVEV (reference sequence). The CDR3: CASSSTGTGYTF. DNA for the CDR3: TGTGCCAGCAGTTCTACAGGGACTGGCTACACCTTC.

This clone was recorded a few times. This rearrangement joins TRBV29-1 to TRBJ2-1; either TRBD1 or TRBD2 may fit D (5 bases each). CDR1 is SQVTM and CDR2 is ANQGSEA in the germline V gene. The length of the CDR3 is 15 residues. Trimming shortened V by 5 bases and J by 7 bases, and 21 bases separated the two germline ends. DNA for the CDR3: TGCAGCGTTTCTGAAACGGGGCGCCGGAGGAATGAGCAGTTCTTC. Its protein product is CSVSETGRRRNEQFF.

This clone was seen a few times. V usage is TRBV10-3 and J usage is TRBJ2-3; D is undetermined. Germline V lookup: CDR1 ENHRY, CDR2 SYGVKD. V was cut by 0 bases and J by 5 bases, with 6 bases left in between. The CDR3 loop spans 13 amino acids. CDR3 DNA: TGTGCCATCAGTGAGTCTCAAGGAGATACGCAGTATTTT. As protein: CAISESQGDTQYF.

J is TRBJ1-5 and V is TRBV5-6; D ambiguous. Germline values: CDR1 SGHDT, CDR2 YYEEEE. This CDR3 is 12 amino acids long. V was clipped by 0 bases and J by 5 bases, with 3 bases between them. The CDR3 reads CASSLADQPQHF. CDR3 DNA: TGTGCCAGCAGCTTGGCGGATCAGCCCCAGCATTTT.

This rearrangement joins TRBV29-1 to TRBJ2-7, with TRBD2 matching 11 bases. Germline loops: CDR1 SQVTM, CDR2 ANQGSEA. The CDR3 loop spans 14 amino acids. With V trimmed by 3 bases and J by 6 bases, 7 bases remained unmatched. Here the CDR3 reads CSVDFSGGAFEQYF. The DNA of the CDR3 is TGCAGCGTTGATTTTAGCGGGGGGGCTTTCGAGCAGTACTTC.

About this clone itself: Other DNA sequences in the sample encode the same CDR3. The V call is TRBV29-1, the J call TRBJ2-3, with D uncertain. The CDR3 covers 10 residues. Germline CDR1 SQVTM, CDR2 ANQGSEA. Trimming removed 6 bases from V and 3 bases from J, with 4 bases in between. Here the CDR3 DNA reads TGCAGCGTAACTACAGATACGCAGTATTTT. Amino acid sequence: CSVTTDTQYF.

The gene calls are TRBV5-1 and TRBJ1-1; no clear D gene. The CDR3 has 16 amino acids. The germline V gene encodes CDR1 SGHRS and CDR2 YFSETQ. The germline V and J ends were trimmed by 0 bases and 1 base, with 13 bases remaining between them. The DNA of the CDR3 is TGCGCCAGCAGCTTGGAAGGCACCCAACGGAACACTGAAGCTTTCTTT. It codes for CASSLEGTQRNTEAFF.

This clone has a handful of counts. The rearrangement joins TRBV29-1 to TRBJ2-7; D perhaps matches TRBD1 (5 bases). Germline values: CDR1 SQVTM, CDR2 ANQGSEA. The V and J ends lost 5 bases and 0 bases respectively, with 14 bases between them. The CDR3 covers 14 residues. CDR3 sequence: CSVQWAGSSYEQYF. CDR3 sequence (DNA): TGCAGCGTTCAATGGGCAGGGTCCTCCTACGAGCAGTACTTC.

The genes are TRBV6-1 and TRBJ2-2; TRBD1 aligns across 8 bases. V gave up 3 bases and J gave up 4 bases; unmatched junction bases: 7. Germline V gene sequence: CDR1 MNHNS, CDR2 SASEGT. The CDR3 is 16 residues long. In nucleotides, the CDR3 is TGTGCCAGCAGTGAGGGGGACAGGTGGACCACCGGGGAGCTGTTTTTT. Residues: CASSEGDRWTTGELFF.

This clone was found a few times. The chain combines TRBV29-1 with TRBJ2-5; tentative D call: TRBD1 (6 bases). Germline V CDR1 and CDR2: SQVTM, ANQGSEA. The CDR3 is 14 amino acids. The V gene lost 2 bases and the J gene lost 0 bases, with 10 bases spanning the gap. This CDR3 reads CSVEPDRYQETQYF. Written as DNA, the CDR3 is TGCAGCGTTGAACCCGACAGGTACCAAGAGACCCAGTACTTC.